A selection of T cell receptor beta chains follows, all from one sample in a study of shared clonotypes between healthy human individuals. The assay was immunoSEQ multiplex PCR, and TCRdb's table has in-frame clones only and misses some. The profile covers roughly 890,000 clones, with 80% to 95% appearing a single time and around 24% taken by the ten largest. The sequenced material came from naive CD8+ T cells sorted from blood. The receptors come from a man younger than 40 in good health. Both conserved end residues are part of each CDR3. Each record gives: clone size, J gene, V gene, D gene, CDR3 protein, CDR3 DNA. D genes are given only for firm matches. The size of a clone is reported for some rows only, either as once, few or many, or as a class for expanded clones.

. | TRBJ2-7 | TRBV9 | . | CASSPRGTPYEQYF | TGTGCCAGCAGCCCACGGGGGACTCCCTACGAGCAGTACTTC
few | TRBJ1-5 | TRBV7-9 | TRBD1 | CASEVSGQGGNQPQHF | TGTGCCAGCGAGGTCTCGGGACAGGGTGGCAATCAGCCCCAGCATTTT
. | TRBJ2-7 | TRBV5-5 | . | CASSLVSSGTRYEQYF | TGTGCCAGCAGCTTGGTTTCGTCAGGGACTCGCTACGAGCAGTACTTC
. | TRBJ2-2 | TRBV7-9 | . | CASSQTIDSSVPTGELFF | TGTGCCAGCAGCCAAACTATAGACAGTTCGGTTCCGACCGGGGAGCTGTTTTTT
. | TRBJ2-7 | TRBV7-9 | TRBD1 | CASSPDRVGAYEQYF | TGTGCCAGCAGCCCCGACAGGGTAGGGGCCTACGAGCAGTACTTC
. | TRBJ2-7 | TRBV6-1 | TRBD1 | CASSGRPGQGTTFSYEQYF | TGTGCCAGCAGTGGCCGACCGGGACAGGGGACGACTTTCTCCTACGAGCAGTACTTC
once | TRBJ2-7 | TRBV28 | . | CASSFPNSLPGRDPYEQYF | TGTGCCAGCAGTTTTCCTAACTCCCTCCCAGGGCGGGATCCGTACGAGCAGTACTTC
few | TRBJ1-1 | TRBV10-3 | TRBD1 | CAISEDRVTEAFF | TGTGCCATCAGTGAGGACAGGGTCACTGAAGCTTTCTTT
. | TRBJ1-5 | TRBV28 | . | CASSLGSSNQPQHF | TGTGCCAGCAGTTTGGGGAGTAGCAATCAGCCCCAGCATTTT
. | TRBJ2-7 | TRBV7-9 | . | CASSSHYEQYF | TGTGCCAGCAGCTCCCACTACGAGCAGTACTTC
. | TRBJ2-1 | TRBV11-3 | TRBD1 | CASSGQGVDEQFF | TGTGCCAGCAGTGGACAGGGAGTCGATGAGCAGTTCTTC
. | TRBJ2-2 | TRBV5-6 | TRBD2 | CASSLAAGGGTGELFF | TGTGCCAGCAGCTTGGCGGCGGGAGGCGGCACCGGGGAGCTGTTTTTT
. | TRBJ2-3 | TRBV27 | TRBD1 | CASSYLGQGVGDTQYF | TGTGCCAGCAGTTACCTCGGACAGGGGGTAGGGGATACGCAGTATTTT
. | TRBJ2-7 | TRBV7-9 | . | CASSLVPFEQYF | TGTGCCAGCAGCTTAGTCCCATTTGAGCAGTACTTC
few | TRBJ2-5 | TRBV27 | . | CASSLLGAEETQYF | TGTGCCAGCAGTTTATTGGGGGCTGAAGAGACCCAGTACTTC
. | TRBJ1-3 | TRBV7-9 | . | CASSSAEGRISGNTIYF | TGTGCCAGCAGCTCCGCCGAGGGACGGATCTCTGGAAACACCATATATTTT
. | TRBJ2-1 | TRBV29-1 | . | CSVSPLVLGDNEQFF | TGCAGCGTTTCACCTTTGGTACTAGGAGACAATGAGCAGTTCTTC
. | TRBJ1-1 | TRBV7-9 | . | CASSPVRDNKHEAFF | TGTGCCAGCAGCCCGGTCCGGGACAATAAGCATGAAGCTTTCTTT
. | TRBJ2-1 | TRBV27 | . | CASSLGRIDEQFF | TGTGCCAGCAGTTTGGGCAGGATCGATGAGCAGTTCTTC
. | TRBJ2-3 | TRBV2 | TRBD2 | CASSQLAGVVTDTQYF | TGTGCCAGCAGCCAACTAGCGGGAGTTGTTACAGATACGCAGTATTTT
. | TRBJ2-7 | TRBV29-1 | . | CSVGGGNSYEQYF | TGCAGCGTTGGGGGCGGTAACTCCTACGAGCAGTACTTC
. | TRBJ2-7 | TRBV25-1 | . | CASSEDSGATYEQYF | TGTGCCAGCAGTGAAGACTCTGGGGCCACATACGAGCAGTACTTC
. | TRBJ1-2 | TRBV7-9 | TRBD1 | CASSVRDREGTLDGYTF | TGTGCCAGCAGCGTCCGGGACAGGGAAGGGACCCTTGATGGCTACACCTTC
. | TRBJ1-5 | TRBV2 | . | CASRYNDDGGPQHF | TGTGCCAGCCGGTACAACGACGACGGTGGGCCCCAGCATTTT
. | TRBJ2-1 | TRBV27 | TRBD2 | CASSSSGSYNEQFF | TGTGCCAGCAGTTCTAGCGGGAGCTACAATGAGCAGTTCTTC
few | TRBJ2-1 | TRBV27 | . | CASRATSSYNEQFF | TGTGCCAGCAGGGCTACTAGTTCCTACAATGAGCAGTTCTTC
. | TRBJ2-2 | TRBV21-1 | . | CARGGLAEDTGELFF | TGTGCCAGGGGGGGACTAGCGGAGGACACCGGGGAGCTGTTTTTT
. | TRBJ2-7 | TRBV9 | . | CASSVGGRPYEQYF | TGTGCCAGCAGCGTAGGAGGTAGGCCCTACGAGCAGTACTTC
. | TRBJ1-5 | TRBV4-2 | TRBD1 | CASSLGQGGNQPQHF | TGTGCCAGCAGCCTGGGACAGGGTGGAAATCAGCCCCAGCATTTT
. | TRBJ1-2 | TRBV4-1 | . | CASSQVGVGRTF | TGCGCCAGCAGCCAAGTGGGAGTCGGCAGAACCTTC
. | TRBJ2-1 | TRBV6-5 | . | CASSSFSSVGYNEQFF | TGTGCCAGCAGTTCCTTTTCGAGCGTGGGCTACAATGAGCAGTTCTTC
. | TRBJ2-2 | TRBV27 | . | CASSLEGTSYTGELFF | TGTGCCAGCAGCCTAGAGGGAACTTCATACACCGGGGAGCTGTTTTTT
. | TRBJ1-2 | TRBV7-9 | TRBD1 | CASSLNPGQAVGYTF | TGTGCCAGCAGCTTAAACCCGGGACAGGCGGTCGGCTACACCTTC
. | TRBJ1-2 | TRBV7-9 | TRBD1 | CASSPGGAPLKGYTF | TGTGCCAGCAGCCCAGGGGGGGCGCCCCTGAAGGGCTACACCTTC
. | TRBJ2-1 | TRBV6-5 | TRBD1 | CASSGTGGIDEQFF | TGTGCCAGCAGTGGGACAGGGGGCATCGATGAGCAGTTCTTC
few | TRBJ2-1 | TRBV27 | TRBD2 | CASSQLAGLYNEQFF | TGTGCCAGCAGTCAACTAGCGGGACTTTACAATGAGCAGTTCTTC
. | TRBJ2-1 | TRBV19 | TRBD2 | CASSPRDYSRSSYNEQFF | TGTGCCAGTAGTCCCCGGGACTACAGTAGGAGCTCCTACAATGAGCAGTTCTTC
. | TRBJ2-7 | TRBV10-3 | . | CAIRGGSYEQYF | TGTGCCATCAGGGGAGGTTCCTACGAGCAGTACTTC
. | TRBJ2-5 | TRBV7-7 | . | CASSQTGVQETQYF | TGTGCTAGCAGCCAGACTGGGGTCCAAGAGACCCAGTACTTC
. | TRBJ2-3 | TRBV27 | TRBD1 | CASTDLRAGGADTQYF | TGTGCCAGCACCGACCTGAGGGCAGGGGGCGCAGATACGCAGTATTTT
. | TRBJ2-7 | TRBV4-1 | . | CASSSRDTFEQYF | TGCGCCAGCAGCTCTCGGGACACCTTTGAGCAGTACTTC
. | TRBJ2-1 | TRBV9 | TRBD2 | CASSPNSGGNYNEQFF | TGTGCCAGCAGCCCCAATAGCGGGGGGAATTACAATGAGCAGTTCTTC
once | TRBJ2-7 | TRBV27 | TRBD2 | CASSLSAGTSGYEQYF | TGTGCCAGCAGTTTATCTGCCGGGACTAGCGGTTACGAGCAGTACTTC
. | TRBJ2-7 | TRBV5-1 | . | CASSLALGTLGGNEQYF | TGCGCCAGCAGCTTGGCACTCGGGACCCTGGGGGGTAACGAGCAGTACTTC
. | TRBJ1-2 | TRBV25-1 | . | CASSWGGNGYTF | TGTGCCAGCAGTTGGGGGGGAAATGGCTACACCTTC
. | TRBJ2-1 | TRBV5-1 | TRBD1 | CASSLVQGSRNEQFF | TGCGCCAGCAGCTTGGTACAGGGGTCAAGGAATGAGCAGTTCTTC
. | TRBJ2-3 | TRBV27 | . | CASQFLAGADTQYF | TGTGCCTCCCAGTTTTTGGCAGGAGCAGATACGCAGTATTTT
. | TRBJ1-5 | TRBV10-2 | . | CASSEVGEGSNQPQHF | TGCGCCAGCAGTGAGGTAGGGGAGGGAAGCAATCAGCCCCAGCATTTT
. | TRBJ2-1 | TRBV28 | TRBD2 | CASTLIAGPYNEQFF | TGTGCCAGCACACTAATAGCGGGACCTTACAATGAGCAGTTCTTC
once | TRBJ2-7 | TRBV10-1 | TRBD1 | CASSESTGAVYEQYF | TGCGCCAGCAGTGAGTCGACAGGGGCGGTCTACGAGCAGTACTTC